This record concerns one T cell receptor beta chain sequence. An amount of RNA that ranged from roughly 0.5 to 1 ug was reverse transcribed with random hexamers. TCRdb processed the immunoSEQ multiplex PCR reads anew with MiXCR; each CDR3 protein has one entry. The sample includes roughly 88,000 distinct CDR3 sequences, around 96% of them seen just once. The sample is drawn from a study of CD8 T cells in Susac syndrome. Germline CDR1 reads SGDLS; CDR2 reads YYNGEE. The CDR3 length is 14 residues. V lost 0 bases and J lost 1, with 4 bases in between. The clonotype was recovered from a human donor with Susac syndrome. The sample comprised CD8+ T cells from PBMCs. The chain recombines TRBV9 with TRBJ2-2, with D uncertain. CDR3 nucleotides: TGTGCCAGCAGCGTAGGGGGGAACACCGGGGAGCTGTTTTTT. Protein product: CASSVGGNTGELFF.